The TCR beta chain under discussion was sequenced for a study of blood T cell repertoires in COVID-19. Across the study: Acute and convalescent COVID-19 samples came from the United States, Italy and Spain. Sources were T cells, B-cell-depleted T cells, or PBMCs; the material itself was cDNA or gDNA.

Authors' methods: Counts of nucleated cells, estimated from reference gene primer amplification, were obtained. The assay was immunoSEQ multiplex PCR, and TCRdb's table has in-frame clones only and misses some. D and trimming were read from the DNA, whereas the V and J calls and clone size are those reported in that table. The sample holds roughly 60,000 clones; 75% to 85% are singletons and the top ten take around 5.9%. The CDR3 consists of 13 residues. V was clipped by 3 bases and J by 4 bases, with 6 bases between them. Germline V CDR1 and CDR2: MRHNA, SNTAGT. The clonotype comes from a woman aged 55-69 years with acute or convalescent COVID-19. The sample taken for sequencing was peripheral blood. The V gene is TRBV6-4, the J gene TRBJ2-2, with a tentative D call TRBD1 (6 bases). The CDR3 sequence is CASSEGATGELFF. The DNA for the CDR3 is TGTGCCAGCAGTGAGGGGGCCACCGGGGAGCTGTTTTTT.